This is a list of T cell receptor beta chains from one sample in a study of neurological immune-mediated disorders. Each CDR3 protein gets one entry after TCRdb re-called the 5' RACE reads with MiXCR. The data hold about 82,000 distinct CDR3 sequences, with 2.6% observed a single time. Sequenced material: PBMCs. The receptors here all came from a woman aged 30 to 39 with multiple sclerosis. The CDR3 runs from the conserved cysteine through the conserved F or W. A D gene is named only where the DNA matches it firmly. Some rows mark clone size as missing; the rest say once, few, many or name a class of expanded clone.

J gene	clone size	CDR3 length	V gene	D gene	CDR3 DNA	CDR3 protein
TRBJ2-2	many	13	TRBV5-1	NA	TGCGCCAGCAGTTTTAGGAACACCGGGGAGCTGTTTTTT	CASSFRNTGELFF
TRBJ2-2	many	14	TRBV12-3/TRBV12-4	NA	TGTGCCAGCAGTTTTTCGAGGGGGACCGGGGAGCTGTTTTTT	CASSFSRGTGELFF
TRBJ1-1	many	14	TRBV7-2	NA	TGTGCCAGCAGCTTCACACCCCGGGGTACTGAAGCTTTCTTT	CASSFTPRGTEAFF
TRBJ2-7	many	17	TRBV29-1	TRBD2	TGCAGCGTTTTGGGACTAGCGGGAAGTGAGGGATCCTACGAGCAGTACTTC	CSVLGLAGSEGSYEQYF
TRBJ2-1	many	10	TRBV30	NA	TGTGCCTGGGGGGGAGACAGGCCGTTCTTC	CAWGGDRPFF
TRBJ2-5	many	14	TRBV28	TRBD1	TGTGCCAGCAGTTTAAGGACAGGTCAAGAGACCCAGTACTTC	CASSLRTGQETQYF
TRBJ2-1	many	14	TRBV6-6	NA	TGTGCCAGCAGCCGGGACCACTCCTACAATGAGCAGTTCTTC	CASSRDHSYNEQFF
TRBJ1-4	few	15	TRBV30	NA	TGTGCCTGGAGTGTGCAGGCGACAACTAATGAAAAACTGTTTTTT	CAWSVQATTNEKLFF
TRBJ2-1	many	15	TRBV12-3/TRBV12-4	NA	TGTGCCAGCAGCATAGGTAGCGGACTATACAATGAGCAGTTCTTC	CASSIGSGLYNEQFF
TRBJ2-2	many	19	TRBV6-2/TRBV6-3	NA	TGTGCCAGCAGTTACTCCGCAGGGAGAGAGACTAAGAACACCGGGGAGCTGTTTTTT	CASSYSAGRETKNTGELFF
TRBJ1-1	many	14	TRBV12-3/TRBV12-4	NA	TGTGCCAGCAGTGTCCGGGACGGAGGGTTTCTCGGTTTCTTT	CASSVRDGGFLGFF
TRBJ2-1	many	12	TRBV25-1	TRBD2	TGTGCCAGCAGAAGTAGCGGGTCCGCCCAGTTCTTC	CASRSSGSAQFF
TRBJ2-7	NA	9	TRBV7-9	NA	TGTGCCGGGGATGGGGAGCAGTACTTC	CAGDGEQYF
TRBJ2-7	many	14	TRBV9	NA	TGTGCCAGCAGCGCCGCGGGATCCTACTACGAGCAGTACTTC	CASSAAGSYYEQYF
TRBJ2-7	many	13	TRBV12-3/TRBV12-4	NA	TGTGCCAGCAGTTCCTTAGCGGACTACGAGCAGTACTTC	CASSSLADYEQYF
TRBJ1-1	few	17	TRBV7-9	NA	TGTGCCAGCAGCTTAAGTTGGGCAGGACACATGAACACTGAAGCTTTCTTT	CASSLSWAGHMNTEAFF
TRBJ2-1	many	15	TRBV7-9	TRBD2	TGTGCCAGCAGCTTAATAGCGGGAGGGCCTAATGAGCAGTTCTTC	CASSLIAGGPNEQFF
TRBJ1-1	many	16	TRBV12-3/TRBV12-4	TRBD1	TGTGCCAGCAGTTTTGAGGAGACAGGGATGAACACTGAAGCTTTCTTT	CASSFEETGMNTEAFF
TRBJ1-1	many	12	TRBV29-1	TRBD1	TGCAGCACGAGACAGGGTAACACTGAAGCTTTCTTT	CSTRQGNTEAFF
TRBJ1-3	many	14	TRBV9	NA	TGTGCCAGCAGCGTTTTCACAAGTGGAAACACCATATATTTT	CASSVFTSGNTIYF
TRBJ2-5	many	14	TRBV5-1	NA	TGCGCCAGCAGCTTTGAGGCCCAACGAGAGACCCAGTACTTC	CASSFEAQRETQYF
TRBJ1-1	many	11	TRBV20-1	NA	TGCAGTGCCGGCCGGGATACTGAAGCTTTCTTT	CSAGRDTEAFF
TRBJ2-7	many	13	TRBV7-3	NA	TGTGCCAGCAGCTTAAGTCCGTTTAGCGAGCAGTACTTC	CASSLSPFSEQYF
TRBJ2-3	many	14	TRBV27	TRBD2	TGTGCCAGCGGCACTAGCGCCAGCACAGATACGCAGTATTTT	CASGTSASTDTQYF
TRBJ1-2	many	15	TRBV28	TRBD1	TGTGCCAGCAGTTTATCCGAGGACAGGGCGGGAGGCTACACCTTC	CASSLSEDRAGGYTF
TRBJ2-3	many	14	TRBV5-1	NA	TGCGCCAGCAGCTCCTCGGACGTCACAGATACGCAGTATTTT	CASSSSDVTDTQYF
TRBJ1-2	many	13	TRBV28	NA	TGTGCCAGCAGTACAAGGACCGGCTATGGCTACACCTTC	CASSTRTGYGYTF
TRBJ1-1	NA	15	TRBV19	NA	TGTGCCAGTAGTATAAGTTGGGGCAGGGGAACCGAAGCTTTCTTT	CASSISWGRGTEAFF